A single sample is the source of the 18 T cell receptor beta chains below, sequenced in a study of T cells expressing NK-cell markers. For each CDR3 protein, TCRdb gives one entry from its re-call of the 5' RACE reads, without DNA. There are 250,000 or so distinct CDR3 sequences in the sample, with 4% to 5% held by the top ten. The sequenced sample was blood T cells: a sorted CD56 or NKG2C T cell subset, CD4+ or CD8+ T cells, or bulk PBMC T cells (not recorded which). Source of these receptors: a woman aged 18 to 75 in good health.

The V and J genes are TRBV7-2 and TRBJ1-1. Germline lookup yields CDR1 SGHTA and CDR2 FQGNSA. The CDR3 totals 11 residues. CDR3 in amino acids: CASTPRNEAFF. The full variable domain, in which reference TRBV7-2 and TRBJ1-1 provide the parts outside the CDR3, is GAGVSQSPSNKVTEKGKDVELRCDPISGHTALYWYRQSLGQGLEFLIYFQGNSAPDKSGLPSDRFSAERTGGSVSTLTIQRTQQEDSAVYLCASTPRNEAFFGQGTRLTVV.

J is TRBJ2-1 and V is TRBV20-1; there is no DNA to check the TCRdb D call of TRBD1. Germline CDR1 and CDR2: DFQATT and SNEGSKA (reference sequence). This CDR3 has 19 amino acids. The CDR3 is CSARGLASDAPRSYNEQFF.

V and J are TRBV20-1 and TRBJ2-5; TCRdb's D gene call, TRBD2, goes unchecked for lack of DNA. The CDR3 is 14 amino acids. Germline lookup yields CDR1 DFQATT and CDR2 SNEGSKA (reference sequence). This chain's CDR3 is CSATGTSVSETQYF.

This rearrangement joins TRBV28 to TRBJ1-2; the D gene TCRdb calls, TRBD1, cannot be checked with no DNA. The length of the CDR3 is 15 residues. The germline V gene encodes CDR1 MDHEN and CDR2 SYDVKM. This CDR3 reads CASSFPGDTNYGYTF.

The chain joins TRBV15 to TRBJ1-3. Germline lookup yields CDR1 LNHNV and CDR2 YYDKDF (reference sequence). The CDR3 is 16 amino acids. The CDR3 sequence: CATSRALDGSGNTIYF.

The chain links TRBV29-1 to TRBJ1-5. The CDR3 contains 12 residues. Germline-derived CDR1 and CDR2 are SQVTM and ANQGSEA. CDR3 loop: CSVSHGNQPQHF.

This chain joins TRBV10-3 and TRBJ1-6; no DNA is available, so the TRBD1 call from TCRdb remains unchecked. The V gene's germline CDR1 is ENHRY and CDR2 SYGVKD. The CDR3 is 18 amino acids. CDR3 in amino acids: CAGGSPYTTDQLNSPLHF.

The chain joins TRBV12-3 or TRBV12-4 to TRBJ2-3; TCRdb reports TRBD1, a call that lacks DNA to check it against. The CDR3 totals 15 residues. CDR3 residues: CASSFPGPSTDTQYF.

The chain is built from TRBV6-1 and TRBJ2-6; the D call of TRBD2 rests on TCRdb alone, since no DNA is present to check it. Germline V gives CDR1 MNHNS, CDR2 SASEGT. The CDR3 is 20 amino acids. CDR3 in amino acids: CASSAKRTTGHLSGANVLTF.

The genes are TRBV9 and TRBJ2-7; TCRdb proposes TRBD2, but this gene call is untestable without DNA. This CDR3 comprises 14 residues. Germline CDR1 and CDR2: SGDLS and YYNGEE. CDR3 loop: CASSVEGTSYEQYF.

This chain links TRBV20-1 with TRBJ2-5. CDR3 length: 14 residues. Germline V lookup: CDR1 DFQATT, CDR2 SNEGSKA (reference sequence). The CDR3 loop is CSAIDRTPQETQYF.

The chain has TRBV4-3 and TRBJ2-7; absent DNA, TCRdb's TRBD2 call cannot be checked. CDR1 LGHNA and CDR2 YSLEER come from the germline V gene. The CDR3 is 16 residues long. The CDR3 is CASSQDILAGRYEQYF.

The chain couples TRBV12-3 or TRBV12-4 to TRBJ2-7; there is no DNA to check the TCRdb D call of TRBD1. The CDR3 totals 15 residues. This CDR3 reads CASVNRLRSSYEQYF.

The chain recombines TRBV29-1 with TRBJ2-2. From germline, CDR1 is SQVTM and CDR2 ANQGSEA. The CDR3 totals 14 residues. Here the CDR3 reads CSVGQYVNAGELFF.

The CDR3 is CASSERGGTEAFF. The chain has TRBV7-9 and TRBJ1-1. CDR1 is SEHNR and CDR2 is FQNEAQ in the germline V gene (reference sequence). The CDR3 runs to 13 residues.

The chain employs TRBV12-3 or TRBV12-4 and TRBJ2-5; TCRdb returns TRBD2, unconfirmable since there is no DNA. CDR3 length equals 15 residues. CDR3 loop: CASSQGPLARETQYF.

The genes are TRBV6-5 and TRBJ2-1. CDR1 is MNHEY and CDR2 is SVGAGI in the germline V gene. CDR3 length equals 16 residues. CDR3: CASSYSGGRYYNEQFF.

V is TRBV20-1 and J is TRBJ1-1; TCRdb names TRBD1, which stays unverified in the absence of DNA. Germline values: CDR1 DFQATT, CDR2 SNEGSKA (reference sequence). The CDR3 has 14 amino acids. The CDR3 sequence: CSARGGDWVTEAFF.